The present T cell receptor (beta chain) was sequenced within a study of blood T cells in healthy people across ages. Turning to the study itself: Capture via template switching afforded approximately one barcoded beta molecule per two T cells. Findings and caveats of the study: More naive CD4+ cells and higher diversity marked long-lived donors relative to aged donors. Per million T cells, TCR beta diversity dropped roughly linearly as age increased.

A remark on this clonotype: The target antigen is unknown.

Next came a second PCR, run for roughly 7 to 12 cycles, which used a sample-barcoded 5' primer along with a J-beta primer mix. TCRdb re-called the 5' RACE reads through MiXCR, storing one row per CDR3 protein. The sample lists 700,000 to 1,000,000 distinct CDR3 sequences; about 42% were seen once. CDR1 and CDR2 (germline): MDHEN, SYDVKM. There are 15 residues in the CDR3. The V and J genes are TRBV28 and TRBJ2-5, with 7 bases that match TRBD1. The better agreement between TRBJ2-7 and the DNA end casts doubt on the J call. The sequence derives from a man in his fifties or sixties in good health. The sequenced material came from blood. The CDR3: CASSFPRDSDYEQYF. The CDR3 DNA follows: TGTGCCAGCAGTTTCCCCCGGGACAGCGACTACGAGCAGTACTTC.